The 30 T cell receptor beta chains below come from one sample, sequenced in a study of CD4 T cells in relation to SARS-CoV-2 and coronaviruses. TCRdb keeps only in-frame clones here, not all; method: immunoSEQ multiplex PCR. The sample yields around 15,000 clones, around 76% seen once. CD4+ T cells from unexposed donors were obtained before the COVID-19 pandemic (2011-2018). After ten to eleven days of culture, CD4+ T cells were isolated. No antigens are known for them. The source material was CD4+ T cells from PBMCs, cultured in vitro. These receptors were obtained from a human donor in good health.

J is TRBJ2-5 and V is TRBV5-1; D perhaps matches TRBD2 (7 bases). The CDR3 runs to 17 residues. The germline V gene has CDR1 SGHRS and CDR2 YFSETQ. The V end lost 5 bases, the J end lost 1 base, and 21 bases lay between the germline ends. The CDR3 sequence is CASSSQGSGRAQETQYF. As DNA, the CDR3 is TGCGCCAGCAGTTCACAGGGTTCTGGGAGGGCCCAAGAGACCCAGTACTTC. The full variable domain, in which reference TRBV5-1 and TRBJ2-5 provide the parts outside the CDR3, is KAGVTQTPRYLIKTRGQQVTLSCSPISGHRSVSWYQQTPGQGLQFLFEYFSETQRNKGNFPGRFSGRQFSNSRSEMNVSTLELGDSALYLCASSSQGSGRAQETQYFGPGTRLLVL.

The gene calls are TRBV7-9 and TRBJ1-3, with TRBD1 matching over 9 bases. CDR1 SEHNR and CDR2 FQNEAQ come from the germline V gene (reference sequence). The V and J ends lost 1 base and 0 bases, in that order; junction bases with no gene match: 4. CDR3 size: 17 residues. The CDR3 coding sequence is TGTGCCAGCAGCTTAGAACAGGGGGCATTCTCTGGAAACACCATATATTTT. It codes for CASSLEQGAFSGNTIYF.

The chain is built from TRBV29-1 and TRBJ2-1, with 13 bases fitting TRBD2. In germline, CDR1 is SQVTM, CDR2 ANQGSEA. The CDR3 has 14 amino acids. Trimming removed 5 bases from V and 3 bases from J; junction bases left unmatched: 1. The CDR3: CSVRLAGGYNEQFF. The CDR3 coding sequence is TGCAGCGTTCGACTAGCGGGGGGCTACAATGAGCAGTTCTTC.

There are a few counts of this clone. The J gene is TRBJ1-4, the V gene TRBV7-9; D ambiguous. V shed 5 bases and J shed 12 bases, with 10 bases lying between them. The CDR3 runs 11 residues. CDR1 SEHNR and CDR2 FQNEAQ come from the germline V gene (reference sequence). CDR3 loop: CASSRALELFF. In DNA form, the CDR3 reads TGTGCCAGCAGCCGGGCTTTGGAACTGTTTTTT.

The chain couples TRBV18 to TRBJ1-5, with 7 bases aligning to TRBD1. V shed 5 bases, J shed 2 bases, and the junction held 6 bases outside the gene matches. Germline V gene sequence: CDR1 KGHSH, CDR2 LQKENI. The CDR3 is 15 amino acids. CDR3 sequence: CASSSTGLGNQPQHF. Written as DNA, the CDR3 is TGTGCCAGCTCATCGACAGGGTTGGGCAATCAGCCCCAGCATTTT. Combining the CDR3 with reference TRBV18 and TRBJ1-5 gives the whole variable domain NAGVMQNPRHLVRRRGQEARLRCSPMKGHSHVYWYRQLPEEGLKFMVYLQKENIIDESGMPKERFSAEFPKEGPSILRIQQVVRGDSAAYFCASSSTGLGNQPQHFGDGTRLSIL.

CDR3 in DNA: TGCGCCAGCAGCCCGGGGGGGATGAACACTGAAGCTTTCTTT. It yields the protein CASSPGGMNTEAFF. The rearrangement uses TRBV5-1 and TRBJ1-1, with a possible D match to TRBD1 (5 bases). Trimming took 4 bases from V and 0 from J, leaving 10 bases between them. CDR1 SGHRS and CDR2 YFSETQ come from the germline V gene. The CDR3 covers 14 residues.

The CDR3 coding sequence is TGTGCCAGCAGCTTAGGCCGAGGTTATGGCTACACCTTC. Translated, it gives CASSLGRGYGYTF. This chain joins TRBV13 and TRBJ1-2; D unresolved. V was clipped by 0 bases and J by 5 bases, with 7 bases between them. Germline V gene sequence: CDR1 PRHDT, CDR2 FYEKMQ (reference sequence). The CDR3 sequence is 13 residues long.

The chain employs TRBV5-5 and TRBJ1-6; D remains ambiguous. Germline V gene data show CDR1 as SGHKS and CDR2 as YYEKEE (reference sequence). The CDR3 runs 14 residues. Trimming shortened V by 2 bases and J by 7 bases, and 10 bases separated the two germline ends. CDR3 sequence reads: CASSFQDQNSPLHF. The CDR3 DNA is TGTGCCAGCAGCTTTCAGGATCAAAATTCACCCCTCCACTTT. The variable domain in full, with the rest retrieved from reference TRBV5-5 and TRBJ1-6, is DAGVTQSPTHLIKTRGQQVTLRCSPISGHKSVSWYQQVLGQGPQFIFQYYEKEERGRGNFPDRFSARQFPNYSSELNVNALLLGDSALYLCASSFQDQNSPLHFGNGTRLTVT.

V gene TRBV7-3 combines with J gene TRBJ2-1, with D unclear. Per germline, CDR1 SGHTA and CDR2 FQGTGA. V was shortened by 2 bases and J by 4 bases, with 9 bases between the two germline ends. The CDR3 consists of 14 residues. The CDR3 spells CASSLSNRYNEQFF. The CDR3 nucleotides are TGTGCCAGCAGCTTATCAAACAGATACAATGAGCAGTTCTTC.

V gene TRBV9 combines with J gene TRBJ1-1; the D gene is possibly TRBD1 (5 bases). The germline CDR1 and CDR2 sequences are SGDLS and YYNGEE. The length of the CDR3 is 16 residues. Deletions cut 0 bases from V and 3 bases from J, with 15 bases between. This CDR3 reads CASSVGQGRWDTEAFF. CDR3 in DNA: TGTGCCAGCAGCGTAGGGCAGGGAAGGTGGGACACTGAAGCTTTCTTT.

CDR3 nucleotide sequence: TGTGCCAGCAGCTCAGGACCGGGGGCAGATACGCAGTATTTT. Protein: CASSSGPGADTQYF. The chain recombines TRBV5-6 with TRBJ2-3, with a possible D match to TRBD2 (6 bases). V was cut by 3 bases and J by 4 bases, with 12 bases left in between. The germline V gene has CDR1 SGHDT and CDR2 YYEEEE. This CDR3 region has 14 residues.

This clone came up once. The gene calls are TRBV6-6 and TRBJ1-2; D might be TRBD1 (6 bases). The CDR3 is 14 amino acids. Germline V gene sequence: CDR1 MNHNY, CDR2 SVGAGI (reference sequence). Trimming took off 6 bases at V and 7 bases at J, with 18 bases between the two ends. CDR3 protein: CASRESGQVTGYTF. The CDR3 coding sequence is TGTGCCAGCAGAGAGTCGGGACAAGTTACTGGCTACACCTTC.

The chain recombines TRBV9 with TRBJ2-1, with 12 positions matching TRBD2. This CDR3 spans 18 amino acids. The germline gives CDR1 SGDLS, CDR2 YYNGEE. Losses at the gene ends were 3 bases for V and 0 bases for J; bases not matched to a gene: 7. The CDR3, as DNA: TGTGCCAGCAGCGCTAGGACTAGCGGGGCCAGCTCCTACAATGAGCAGTTCTTC. It is translated as CASSARTSGASSYNEQFF.

This clone was recorded only once. The V gene is TRBV6-5, the J gene TRBJ1-4; D possibly corresponds to TRBD1 (6 bases). The CDR3 consists of 16 residues. Trimming cost V 2 bases and J 4 bases, with 14 bases left between them. The germline CDR1 and CDR2 sequences are MNHEY and SVGAGI. Here the CDR3 reads CASSYTTGTVNEKLFF. DNA for the CDR3: TGTGCCAGCAGTTACACCACAGGGACGGTTAATGAAAAACTGTTTTTT.

The rearrangement joins TRBV5-1 to TRBJ2-7; D possibly corresponds to TRBD2 (6 bases). The V and J ends lost 4 bases and 2 bases respectively, with 13 bases between them. Germline V lookup: CDR1 SGHRS, CDR2 YFSETQ. The length of the CDR3 is 14 residues. CDR3 coding DNA: TGCGCCAGCAGCGCCCTAGCGTCTGCCTACGAGCAGTACTTC. It yields the protein CASSALASAYEQYF. Supplemented by reference TRBV5-1 and TRBJ2-7, the full variable domain reads KAGVTQTPRYLIKTRGQQVTLSCSPISGHRSVSWYQQTPGQGLQFLFEYFSETQRNKGNFPGRFSGRQFSNSRSEMNVSTLELGDSALYLCASSALASAYEQYFGPGTRLTVT.

The V gene is TRBV7-2, the J gene TRBJ2-4, with 15 positions matching TRBD2. Germline CDR1 reads SGHTA; CDR2 reads FQGNSA. The length of the CDR3 is 19 residues. Trimming at V came to 5 bases and at J to 0 bases, leaving 8 bases not matched to a gene. CDR3 sequence reads: CASSPGLAGGLLAKNIQYF. The CDR3 nucleotides read TGTGCCAGCAGCCCGGGACTAGCGGGAGGCCTTCTAGCCAAAAACATTCAGTACTTC. The whole variable domain, filled in from reference TRBV7-2 and TRBJ2-4, reads GAGVSQSPSNKVTEKGKDVELRCDPISGHTALYWYRQSLGQGLEFLIYFQGNSAPDKSGLPSDRFSAERTGGSVSTLTIQRTQQEDSAVYLCASSPGLAGGLLAKNIQYFGAGTRLSVL.

This clone was seen only a few times. The chain carries TRBV5-4 and TRBJ2-7; D gene unclear. The germline V gene encodes CDR1 SGHNT and CDR2 YYREEE (reference sequence). The CDR3 runs 13 residues. V dropped 3 bases and J dropped 1 base, with 8 bases sitting between them. The CDR3 spells CASSWQASYEQYF. Written as DNA, the CDR3 is TGTGCCAGCAGCTGGCAGGCTTCCTACGAGCAGTACTTC.

The chain combines TRBV7-2 with TRBJ2-2, with 7 bases lining up with TRBD1. The J segment lost 8 bases and the V segment lost 0 bases, leaving 6 bases of the junction unmatched. This CDR3 has 15 amino acids. Germline CDR1 reads SGHTA; CDR2 reads FQGNSA. Here the CDR3 reads CASSLAMTGTGELFF. CDR3 DNA: TGTGCCAGCAGCTTAGCGATGACAGGGACAGGGGAGCTGTTTTTT. Complete variable domain (other parts from reference TRBV7-2 and TRBJ2-2): GAGVSQSPSNKVTEKGKDVELRCDPISGHTALYWYRQSLGQGLEFLIYFQGNSAPDKSGLPSDRFSAERTGGSVSTLTIQRTQQEDSAVYLCASSLAMTGTGELFFGEGSRLTVL.

The genes are TRBV18 and TRBJ2-5; D might be TRBD2 (6 bases). This CDR3 spans 14 amino acids. V gave up 3 bases and J gave up 4 bases, with 12 bases separating them. Germline values: CDR1 KGHSH, CDR2 LQKENI. This chain's CDR3 is CASSPPGGVETQYF. The CDR3 DNA follows: TGTGCCAGCTCACCCCCCGGAGGGGTAGAGACCCAGTACTTC. The full variable domain, its missing parts supplied by reference TRBV18 and TRBJ2-5, is NAGVMQNPRHLVRRRGQEARLRCSPMKGHSHVYWYRQLPEEGLKFMVYLQKENIIDESGMPKERFSAEFPKEGPSILRIQQVVRGDSAAYFCASSPPGGVETQYFGPGTRLLVL.

This sequence joins TRBV29-1 and TRBJ1-2; possibly TRBD1 for D (5 bases). The V gene lost 7 bases and the J gene lost 4 bases, with 16 bases spanning the gap. Germline V gene lookup returns CDR1 SQVTM and CDR2 ANQGSEA. This CDR3 comprises 13 residues. The CDR3 spells CSGGGGEAYGYTF. The CDR3 bases are TGCAGCGGTGGTGGGGGGGAGGCCTATGGCTACACCTTC.

The J gene is TRBJ2-7, the V gene TRBV5-1; a weak D match, TRBD2 (5 bases). The CDR3 runs to 14 residues. V lost 5 bases and J lost 0, with 12 bases in between. Germline CDR1 is SGHRS and CDR2 is YFSETQ. The CDR3 DNA follows: TGCGCCAGCAGTCAAGGCGGGCCCTCCTACGAGCAGTACTTC. Amino acid sequence: CASSQGGPSYEQYF.

V gene TRBV5-4 combines with J gene TRBJ2-2; no clear D gene. Germline lookup yields CDR1 SGHNT and CDR2 YYREEE (reference sequence). CDR3 size: 15 residues. The V end lost 4 bases, the J end lost 4 bases, and 14 bases lay between the germline ends. CDR3 protein: CASSQQWPSTGELFF. The CDR3 DNA follows: TGTGCCAGCAGCCAGCAGTGGCCCAGCACCGGGGAGCTGTTTTTT.

This chain joins TRBV10-1 and TRBJ2-5, with D unresolved. Trimming took off 5 bases at V and 3 bases at J, with 10 bases between the two ends. CDR3 length equals 13 residues. Germline CDR1 is WNHNN and CDR2 is SYGVQD (reference sequence). This CDR3 is CASSNGQEETQYF. The CDR3 region has the DNA TGCGCCAGCAGTAATGGCCAGGAAGAGACCCAGTACTTC.

V and J are TRBV20-1 and TRBJ2-3; tentative D call: TRBD2 (6 bases). This CDR3 region has 14 residues. The germline V and J ends were trimmed by 3 bases and 1 base, with 11 bases remaining between them. Germline CDR1 and CDR2: DFQATT and SNEGSKA (reference sequence). The CDR3 loop is CSASTSFGTDTQYF. The CDR3, as DNA: TGCAGTGCTAGTACTAGCTTCGGCACAGATACGCAGTATTTT.

The rearrangement links TRBV21-1 to TRBJ2-7; the table's TRBD1 call for D was not verified on the DNA. TRBV21-1 is a known pseudogene. The CDR3 runs to 17 residues. The CDR3 is CASSKFPAGQVTYEQYF. In DNA form, the CDR3 reads TGTGCCAGCAGCAAATTTCCTGCGGGACAGGTTACCTACGAGCAGTACTTC.

V usage is TRBV6-6 and J usage is TRBJ2-1; the D is unclear. The ends were cut back, 4 bases at V and 9 bases at J, with 13 bases in the middle. CDR1 and CDR2 (germline): MNHNY, SVGAGI (reference sequence). The CDR3 is 13 amino acids. The CDR3, as DNA: TGTGCCAGCAGTTCCCCGAGAGTAAGTGAGCAGTTCTTC. Amino acids: CASSSPRVSEQFF.

The chain links TRBV18 to TRBJ2-7; D may be TRBD1 (5 bases). The CDR3 covers 13 residues. The V gene lost 0 bases and the J gene lost 5 bases, with 8 bases spanning the gap. Germline V gene data show CDR1 as KGHSH and CDR2 as LQKENI. CDR3 sequence reads: CASSPPSRDEQYF. The CDR3 DNA is TGTGCCAGCTCACCACCCTCCAGGGACGAGCAGTACTTC.

The table lists this clone with a count of one. Other DNA sequences in the sample encode the same CDR3. The gene calls are TRBV2 and TRBJ2-7; D is uncertain. The CDR3 length is 12 residues. Germline CDR1 and CDR2: SNHLY and FYNNEI. The V end was cut by 4 bases, the J end by 1 base, with 5 bases between. CDR3 region: CASSVGSYEQYF. CDR3 sequence (DNA): TGTGCCAGCAGTGTTGGGTCCTACGAGCAGTACTTC. Full variable domain (outside the CDR3, taken from reference TRBV2 and TRBJ2-7): EPEVTQTPSHQVTQMGQEVILRCVPISNHLYFYWYRQILGQKVEFLVSFYNNEISEKSEIFDDQFSVERPDGSNFTLKIRSTKLEDSAMYFCASSVGSYEQYFGPGTRLTVT.

The rearrangement uses TRBV12-3 or TRBV12-4 and TRBJ2-7; a possible D gene is TRBD2 (6 bases). The CDR3 loop spans 12 amino acids. V was clipped by 3 bases and J by 4 bases, with 7 bases between them. CDR3 sequence: CASSFGGYEQYF. CDR3 in DNA: TGTGCCAGCAGTTTCGGGGGTTACGAGCAGTACTTC.

The chain employs TRBV3-1 (or the pseudogene TRBV3-2) and TRBJ1-5, with D uncertain. Germline V lookup: CDR1 LGHDT, CDR2 YNNKEL (reference sequence). Trimming left V 1 base short and J 2 bases short, with 9 bases between. CDR3 length equals 15 residues. The CDR3 DNA reads TGTGCCAGCAGCCAAGGCCTGTGGGGCAATCAGCCCCAGCATTTT. Translated: CASSQGLWGNQPQHF.